A single sample gave rise to the 29 T cell receptor beta chains below, sequenced in a study of cytomegalovirus exposure and HLA in healthy donors. Amplification used 60 Vbeta primers and 13 Jbeta primers. The repertoire was sequenced with immunoSEQ multiplex PCR; TCRdb's copy has only in-frame clones and lacks some. The sample carries around 78,000 clones, 72% recorded once. The sample was PBMCs. Receptors were obtained from a woman in her 40s in good health and CMV-seropositive.

V and J are TRBV5-8 and TRBJ2-3; D is perhaps TRBD2 (6 bases). CDR3 size: 16 residues. Germline loops: CDR1 SGHTS, CDR2 YDEGEE. V lost 2 bases to trimming and J lost 2 bases, with 15 bases between them. The CDR3 DNA reads as TGTGCCAGCAGCTTCGGGGACTCGTTAATCACAGATACGCAGTATTTT. Translating gives CASSFGDSLITDTQYF.

This chain links TRBV29-1 with TRBJ2-3, with TRBD2 matching 8 bases. Losses at the gene ends were 4 bases for V and 1 base for J; bases not matched to a gene: 7. Germline CDR1 is SQVTM and CDR2 is ANQGSEA. This CDR3 is built from 15 residues. CDR3 coding DNA: TGCAGCGTTGGTAGGCGGGAGGTGGGCACAGATACGCAGTATTTT. It encodes CSVGRREVGTDTQYF.

The chain couples TRBV28 to TRBJ2-5; tentatively, D is TRBD2 (7 bases). Germline V gene lookup returns CDR1 MDHEN and CDR2 SYDVKM. The CDR3 sequence is 16 residues long. Trimming removed 2 bases at V and 1 base at J, with 14 bases between. The CDR3 spells CASSLGGGRGQETQYF. The CDR3 DNA reads as TGTGCCAGCAGTTTAGGGGGGGGCCGGGGCCAAGAGACCCAGTACTTC.

This clone was picked up a small number of times. The chain couples TRBV7-6 to TRBJ2-1, with 10 bases matching TRBD2. CDR3 length: 15 residues. Germline V lookup: CDR1 SGHVS, CDR2 FNYEAQ. V lost 6 bases, J lost 2 bases, and 4 bases stayed unmatched. The CDR3 loop reads CASSLSGGAYNEQFF. In nucleotides, the CDR3 is TGTGCCAGCAGTCTCAGCGGGGGGGCCTACAATGAGCAGTTCTTC. The variable domain in full, completed from reference TRBV7-6 and TRBJ2-1, reads GAGVSQSPRYKVTKRGQDVALRCDPISGHVSLYWYRQALGQGPEFLTYFNYEAQQDKSGLPNDRFSAERPEGSISTLTIQRTEQRDSAMYRCASSLSGGAYNEQFFGPGTRLTVL.

The rearrangement links TRBV18 to TRBJ1-6, with 7 bases fitting TRBD1. Trimming cost V 0 bases and J 8 bases; bases outside gene matches: 4. CDR3 length: 15 residues. CDR1 and CDR2 (germline): KGHSH, LQKENI. CDR3 sequence reads: CASSPPGQTDSPLHF. The CDR3 DNA follows: TGTGCCAGCTCACCACCGGGACAGACCGATTCACCCCTCCACTTT.

The chain links TRBV28 to TRBJ1-2; D is undetermined. Trimming took 1 base from V and 2 from J, leaving 8 bases between them. This CDR3 contains 14 residues. Germline V gives CDR1 MDHEN, CDR2 SYDVKM. CDR3: CASSLFTGNYGYTF. CDR3 bases: TGTGCCAGCAGTTTATTCACCGGGAACTATGGCTACACCTTC.

The V call is TRBV5-6, the J call TRBJ1-2, with a tentative D call TRBD1 (6 bases). This CDR3 contains 13 residues. Trimming removed 5 bases from V and 4 bases from J, with 12 bases in between. CDR1 SGHDT and CDR2 YYEEEE come from the germline V gene. The CDR3 loop is CASRRGFGYGYTF. CDR3 coding DNA: TGTGCCAGCAGGAGGGGGTTCGGCTATGGCTACACCTTC.

The genes are TRBV5-1 and TRBJ2-3, with D uncertain. V was trimmed by 1 base and J by 1 base, leaving 10 bases between them. Germline V gives CDR1 SGHRS, CDR2 YFSETQ. The CDR3 consists of 15 residues. The CDR3 DNA follows: TGCGCCAGCAGCTTGAATGTTCCAGGCACAGATACGCAGTATTTT. Translated, it gives CASSLNVPGTDTQYF.

This clone occurred a few times. This chain uses TRBV7-9 with TRBJ2-1, with 8 bases that match TRBD2. The ends lost 4 bases at V and 8 bases at J; junction bases unmatched: 10. The CDR3 is made up of 15 amino acids. Per the germline V gene, CDR1 is SEHNR and CDR2 is FQNEAQ (reference sequence). The CDR3 nucleotides are TGTGCCAGCAGCTCCCCCCGGGGGGGCATCCATGAGCAGTTCTTC. This sequence encodes CASSSPRGGIHEQFF.

The chain couples TRBV6-5 to TRBJ2-5; TRBD1 matches at 7 bases. Germline V gene data show CDR1 as MNHEY and CDR2 as SVGAGI. The ends lost 6 bases at V and 4 bases at J; junction bases unmatched: 11. This CDR3 spans 15 amino acids. CDR3 amino acids: CASRLSDRKRETQYF. For the CDR3, the DNA is TGTGCCAGCAGACTCTCGGACAGGAAGAGAGAGACCCAGTACTTC.

The chain employs TRBV19 and TRBJ1-5, with 7 positions matching TRBD1. Trimming took 5 bases from V and 7 from J; bases not matched to a gene: 11. The CDR3 spans 15 residues. Germline lookup yields CDR1 LNHDA and CDR2 SQIVND (reference sequence). The CDR3 DNA reads TGTGCCAGTAGTTCCCTGACAGGGCTGGCGCAGCCCCAGCATTTT. Translating it yields CASSSLTGLAQPQHF.

The chain uses TRBV18 and TRBJ2-3; D gene ambiguous. Germline values: CDR1 KGHSH, CDR2 LQKENI. V lost 5 bases and J 6 bases, leaving 9 bases between the germline ends. There are 12 residues in the CDR3. The CDR3 sequence: CASSVAGDTQYF. The CDR3 nucleotides are TGTGCCAGCTCAGTCGCCGGGGATACGCAGTATTTT.

The sample holds a few counts of this clone. This sequence joins TRBV2 and TRBJ1-4; D may be TRBD1 (5 bases). Trimming shortened V by 6 bases and J by 6 bases, and 17 bases separated the two germline ends. CDR1 is SNHLY and CDR2 is FYNNEI in the germline V gene. The CDR3 is 15 amino acids. The CDR3 bases are TGTGCCAGCAGCCCCGTGGGGGGAGGCTATGAAAAACTGTTTTTT. Protein sequence: CASSPVGGGYEKLFF.

This clone was recorded once. The chain is built from TRBV5-5 and TRBJ1-2, with D perhaps TRBD1 (5 bases). Deletions cut 3 bases from V and 6 bases from J, with 12 bases between. CDR3 length: 13 residues. Germline V gene sequence: CDR1 SGHKS, CDR2 YYEKEE (reference sequence). The CDR3 loop is CASSSRAGDGYTF. CDR3 bases: TGTGCCAGCAGCTCCCGGGCGGGGGATGGCTACACCTTC.

This clone was recorded once. The genes are TRBV5-1 and TRBJ2-1; no firm D call. Trimming took 0 bases from V and 7 from J, leaving 11 bases between them. Germline-derived CDR1 and CDR2 are SGHRS and YFSETQ. CDR3 length equals 14 residues. The CDR3 DNA reads TGCGCCAGCAGCTTGGGGCAGGCCTCGAATGAGCAGTTCTTC. It encodes CASSLGQASNEQFF.

This clone came up a few times. The chain joins TRBV5-6 to TRBJ1-2, with 8 bases identical to TRBD1. Germline V gives CDR1 SGHDT, CDR2 YYEEEE. The CDR3 extends over 12 amino acids. The V and J ends lost 4 bases and 8 bases, in that order; junction bases with no gene match: 4. The chain's CDR3 is CASSEYRGGYTF. The CDR3 DNA reads TGTGCCAGCAGCGAGTACAGGGGGGGCTACACCTTC.

The chain employs TRBV28 and TRBJ1-2; the match to TRBD1 covers 8 bases. The V gene's germline CDR1 is MDHEN and CDR2 SYDVKM. The CDR3 is 14 amino acids. With 5 bases clipped from V and 7 bases from J, the junction kept 9 bases outside the gene matches. The CDR3, as DNA: TGTGCCAGCAGTCGGGACAGGCAGGAGCTTGGCTACACCTTC. It translates to CASSRDRQELGYTF.

This sequence joins TRBV7-6 and TRBJ1-6; D uncertain. Germline CDR1 SGHVS, CDR2 FNYEAQ. This CDR3 has 15 amino acids. The V end was cut by 5 bases, the J end by 7 bases, with 15 bases between. In DNA form, the CDR3 reads TGTGCCAGCAGCCCCCAGGAAGTTGGAAATTCACCCCTCCACTTT. Translation: CASSPQEVGNSPLHF.

V and J are TRBV27 and TRBJ2-7; tentative D call: TRBD1 (6 bases). Germline V gene data show CDR1 as MNHEY and CDR2 as SMNVEV (reference sequence). The length of the CDR3 is 13 residues. The germline V and J ends were trimmed by 5 bases and 7 bases, with 15 bases remaining between them. The CDR3 DNA reads as TGTGCCAGCAGTATGGGACATCTTGGAGAGCAGTACTTC. Its translation: CASSMGHLGEQYF.

The rearrangement links TRBV10-2 to TRBJ2-7, with 9 bases fitting TRBD1. The J segment lost 2 bases and the V segment lost 6 bases, leaving 20 bases of the junction unmatched. The CDR3 sequence is 19 residues long. CDR1 and CDR2 (germline): WSHSY, SAAADI. DNA of the CDR3: TGCGCCAGCAGCCCTCGGACAGGGGCTAGGGAGTCCAAGCCCTACGAGCAGTACTTC. Translating it yields CASSPRTGARESKPYEQYF.

V and J are TRBV9 and TRBJ2-1; 9 bases are shared with TRBD2. V dropped 6 bases and J dropped 2; count of bases not matched to a gene: 9. This CDR3 contains 16 residues. CDR1 and CDR2 (germline): SGDLS, YYNGEE. The CDR3 reads CASTQSGGQAYNEQFF. CDR3 bases: TGTGCCAGCACCCAAAGCGGGGGGCAGGCCTACAATGAGCAGTTCTTC. Full variable domain (outside the CDR3, taken from reference TRBV9 and TRBJ2-1): DSGVTQTPKHLITATGQRVTLRCSPRSGDLSVYWYQQSLDQGLQFLIQYYNGEERAKGNILERFSAQQFPDLHSELNLSSLELGDSALYFCASTQSGGQAYNEQFFGPGTRLTVL.

The chain couples TRBV19 to TRBJ2-5; D not resolved. The V end was cut by 1 base, the J end by 7 bases, with 4 bases between. This CDR3 contains 11 residues. Germline CDR1 is LNHDA and CDR2 is SQIVND (reference sequence). The CDR3 loop reads CASSIGVTQYF. The CDR3 nucleotides read TGTGCCAGTAGTATAGGAGTGACCCAGTACTTC. Complete variable domain (other parts from reference TRBV19 and TRBJ2-5): DGGITQSPKYLFRKEGQNVTLSCEQNLNHDAMYWYRQDPGQGLRLIYYSQIVNDFQKGDIAEGYSVSREKKESFPLTVTSAQKNPTAFYLCASSIGVTQYFGPGTRLLVL.

V is TRBV25-1 and J is TRBJ1-6; unclear D gene. CDR1 and CDR2 from the germline V gene are MGHDK and SYGVNS. CDR3 size: 13 residues. V gave up 3 bases and J gave up 9 bases, with 9 bases separating them. The CDR3 region is CASSDGFGSPLHF. CDR3 sequence (DNA): TGTGCCAGCAGTGACGGGTTTGGTTCACCCCTCCACTTT.

This rearrangement joins TRBV4-2 to TRBJ2-7; unclear D gene. Germline loops: CDR1 LGHNA, CDR2 YNFKEQ. V was cut by 0 bases and J by 1 base, with 7 bases left in between. This CDR3 has 14 amino acids. CDR3 region: CASSQDIGSYEQYF. The CDR3 bases are TGTGCCAGCAGCCAAGACATCGGGTCCTACGAGCAGTACTTC.

This chain links TRBV6-4 with TRBJ1-6, with 7 bases fitting TRBD1. The CDR3 runs 16 residues. The ends lost 8 bases at V and 4 bases at J; junction bases unmatched: 11. CDR1 and CDR2 (germline): MRHNA, SNTAGT. CDR3 bases: TGTGCCAGCGACAGGGAGAAATACGTTTATAATTCACCCCTCCACTTT. Residues: CASDREKYVYNSPLHF.

V and J are TRBV14 and TRBJ1-6, with TRBD1 matching 7 bases. J lost 4 bases, V lost 4 bases, and 4 bases had no gene match. CDR3 length equals 15 residues. Germline V gene sequence: CDR1 SGHDN, CDR2 FVKESK. The CDR3 DNA is TGTGCCAGCAGCCCCGGACAGGCTTATAATTCACCCCTCCACTTT. Its translation is CASSPGQAYNSPLHF.

This clone appeared a few times. The chain has TRBV6-1 and TRBJ1-2; D perhaps matches TRBD1 (6 bases). The CDR3 has 13 residues. Trimming cost V 4 bases and J 7 bases, with 13 bases left between them. Germline loops: CDR1 MNHNS, CDR2 SASEGT. For the CDR3, the DNA is TGTGCCAGCAGTGGTACAGGGCGGGCTGGCTACACCTTC. Its translation: CASSGTGRAGYTF.

The chain employs TRBV6-6 and TRBJ2-7; TRBD1 matches at 10 bases. The CDR3 extends over 16 amino acids. Trimming cost V 6 bases and J 3 bases; bases outside gene matches: 11. Germline V gene lookup returns CDR1 MNHNY and CDR2 SVGAGI (reference sequence). Written as DNA, the CDR3 is TGTGCCAGCAGGAACACCGGGACAGGGGATCACTACGAGCAGTACTTC. Translation gives CASRNTGTGDHYEQYF.

The rearrangement uses TRBV7-9 and TRBJ1-4, with a weak D call TRBD1 (5 bases). The germline CDR1 and CDR2 sequences are SEHNR and FQNEAQ (reference sequence). The CDR3 length is 15 residues. The ends were cut back, 5 bases at V and 3 bases at J, with 13 bases in the middle. The CDR3 DNA reads as TGTGCCAGCAGCACGTCAAGGGGTTCTAATGAAAAACTGTTTTTT. This translates into CASSTSRGSNEKLFF.